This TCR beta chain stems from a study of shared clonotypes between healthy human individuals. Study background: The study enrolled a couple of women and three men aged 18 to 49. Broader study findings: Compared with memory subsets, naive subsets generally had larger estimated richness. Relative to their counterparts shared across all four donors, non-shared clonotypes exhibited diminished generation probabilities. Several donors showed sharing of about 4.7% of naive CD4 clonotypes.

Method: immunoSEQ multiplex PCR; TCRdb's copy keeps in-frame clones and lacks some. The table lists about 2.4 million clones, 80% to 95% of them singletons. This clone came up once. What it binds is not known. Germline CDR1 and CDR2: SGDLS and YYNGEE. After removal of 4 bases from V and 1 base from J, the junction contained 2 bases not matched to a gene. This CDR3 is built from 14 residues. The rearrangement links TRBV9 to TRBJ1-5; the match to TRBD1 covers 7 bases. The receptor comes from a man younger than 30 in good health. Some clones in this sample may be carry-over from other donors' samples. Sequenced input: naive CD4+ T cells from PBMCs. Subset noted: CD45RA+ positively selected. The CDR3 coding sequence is TGTGCCAGCAGCCAACAGGGGAGCAATCAGCCCCAGCATTTT. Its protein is CASSQQGSNQPQHF.